The 17 T cell receptor beta chains below come from one sample, sequenced in a study of T cell responses to AZD1222 COVID-19 vaccine (dated by TCRdb to the early 2020s). Library creation used the immunoSEQ multiplex PCR assay. Held by TCRdb, this immuneACCESS table contains in-frame sequences only and omits some clones. Under half of the omission traces to an unresolved V gene where checked; the cause of the rest is unknown. The sample yields approximately 130,000 clones; around nine tenths were counted once. The top ten hold under 2% of the sample. The meaning of the sample's time point label: baseline before first vaccination. Source: peripheral blood, taken on day 0 of AZD1222 vaccination. The origin of the receptors is an adult in good health.

The V call is TRBV6-4, the J call TRBJ2-5, with a tentative D call TRBD2 (5 bases). Trimming left V 2 bases short and J 3 bases short, with 16 bases between. The CDR3 spans 16 residues. Looked up from germline, CDR1 is MRHNA and CDR2 is SNTAGT. In DNA, the CDR3 is TGTGCCAGCAGTGACCCCTCCCGATCGAGGGAAGAGACCCAGTACTTC. As protein: CASSDPSRSREETQYF.

This chain joins TRBV13 and TRBJ1-6; 7 nucleotides match TRBD1. J gave up 10 bases and V 2 bases, and 11 bases lay outside the gene matches. Looked up from germline, CDR1 is PRHDT and CDR2 is FYEKMQ (reference sequence). CDR3 length: 16 residues. CDR3 residues: CASSLWSAGGRSPLHF. The CDR3 bases are TGTGCCAGCAGCTTATGGTCGGCAGGGGGGCGATCACCCCTCCACTTT. Using reference TRBV13 and TRBJ1-6 for the parts outside the CDR3, the full variable domain is AAGVIQSPRHLIKEKRETATLKCYPIPRHDTVYWYQQGPGQDPQFLISFYEKMQSDKGSIPDRFSAQQFSDYHSELNMSSLELGDSALYFCASSLWSAGGRSPLHFGNGTRLTVT.

A few counts support this clone. The V gene is TRBV6-5, the J gene TRBJ2-7; the D gene could be TRBD1 or TRBD2 (5 bases each). Germline V lookup: CDR1 MNHEY, CDR2 SVGAGI. The CDR3 length is 15 residues. V lost 5 bases and J 3 bases, leaving 17 bases between the germline ends. The CDR3 nucleotides read TGTGCCAGCAGTCCCGCGCAGGGTGGAGGCTACGAGCAGTACTTC. Translation: CASSPAQGGGYEQYF.

The V gene is TRBV25-1, the J gene TRBJ1-1, with D unclear. The CDR3 is made up of 11 amino acids. Trimming removed 10 bases at V and 0 bases at J, with 6 bases between. Germline values: CDR1 MGHDK, CDR2 SYGVNS. The CDR3, as DNA: TGTGCCACCCAATTGAACACTGAAGCTTTCTTT. Its translation is CATQLNTEAFF.

This rearrangement joins TRBV19 to TRBJ1-4, with 10 bases fitting TRBD1. CDR1 is LNHDA and CDR2 is SQIVND in the germline V gene (reference sequence). CDR3 length equals 15 residues. J gave up 8 bases and V 5 bases, and 8 bases lay outside the gene matches. CDR3 sequence: CASSSGQGVGEKLFF. The CDR3 DNA reads TGTGCCAGTAGTTCCGGACAGGGGGTAGGGGAAAAACTGTTTTTT.

This chain links TRBV4-3 with TRBJ2-3; 9 bases are shared with TRBD2. J lost 2 bases, V lost 0 bases, and 6 bases had no gene match. The CDR3 spans 17 residues. Per the germline V gene, CDR1 is LGHNA and CDR2 is YSLEER. CDR3 sequence (DNA): TGCGCCAGCAGCCAAGAGGCTAGCGGGGCCCCCACAGATACGCAGTATTTT. Translation gives CASSQEASGAPTDTQYF.

The chain has TRBV7-6 and TRBJ2-7; 9 bases fit TRBD2. The CDR3 is made up of 14 amino acids. V lost 3 bases to trimming and J lost 2 bases; unmatched junction nucleotides: 2. CDR1 SGHVS and CDR2 FNYEAQ come from the germline V gene. The CDR3, as DNA: TGTGCCAGCAGCTTGGCGGGGGGGACCTACGAGCAGTACTTC. This codes for CASSLAGGTYEQYF.

V usage is TRBV2 and J usage is TRBJ2-1; 10 positions agree with TRBD2. The V gene end was trimmed by 2 bases and the J gene end by 2 bases; junction bases not matched to a gene: 0. CDR3 length equals 15 residues. Germline CDR1 and CDR2: SNHLY and FYNNEI. CDR3 loop: CASSESGRAYNEQFF. CDR3 nucleotide sequence: TGTGCCAGCAGTGAAAGCGGGAGGGCCTACAATGAGCAGTTCTTC.

The gene calls are TRBV7-9 and TRBJ2-1; D not resolved. There are 15 residues in the CDR3. The germline V gene has CDR1 SEHNR and CDR2 FQNEAQ (reference sequence). The V and J ends lost 1 base and 0 bases respectively, with 7 bases between them. This chain's CDR3 is CASSLGSGSYNEQFF. CDR3 DNA sequence: TGTGCCAGCAGCTTAGGCTCCGGCTCCTACAATGAGCAGTTCTTC.

This clone was recorded once. The chain is built from TRBV6-5 and TRBJ1-5; possible D gene TRBD1, 5 bases. The CDR3 runs 14 residues. The germline V and J ends were trimmed by 5 bases and 7 bases, with 15 bases remaining between them. Germline lookup yields CDR1 MNHEY and CDR2 SVGAGI. The CDR3 DNA sequence: TGTGCCAGCAGTACGGGGGGGGTAGGGCAGCCCCAGCATTTT. This encodes CASSTGGVGQPQHF.

This clone showed up just once. The chain employs TRBV18 and TRBJ1-2, with 7 bases identical to TRBD1. V lost 3 bases, J lost 11 bases, and 15 bases stayed unmatched. Germline CDR1 KGHSH, CDR2 LQKENI. The CDR3 totals 15 residues. The CDR3 here is CASSPGQMLSMGYTF. In DNA form, the CDR3 reads TGTGCCAGCTCACCGGGACAGATGCTATCTATGGGATACACCTTC.

The chain recombines TRBV9 with TRBJ1-2; D gene unclear. The CDR3 is 15 amino acids. Per germline, CDR1 SGDLS and CDR2 YYNGEE. The germline V and J ends were trimmed by 3 bases and 6 bases, with 18 bases remaining between them. CDR3 DNA sequence: TGTGCCAGCAGCGCCGCTTGGGCGGAGATAGATGGCTACACCTTC. This codes for CASSAAWAEIDGYTF. The full variable domain, its missing parts supplied by reference TRBV9 and TRBJ1-2, is DSGVTQTPKHLITATGQRVTLRCSPRSGDLSVYWYQQSLDQGLQFLIQYYNGEERAKGNILERFSAQQFPDLHSELNLSSLELGDSALYFCASSAAWAEIDGYTFGSGTRLTVV.

V and J are TRBV9 and TRBJ1-3; D may be TRBD1 (5 bases). V shed 0 bases and J shed 8 bases, with 18 bases lying between them. This CDR3 is 16 amino acids long. Per germline, CDR1 SGDLS and CDR2 YYNGEE. The CDR3, as DNA: TGTGCCAGCAGCGTAGCGGGGGGTAACGAAGGAGACACCATATATTTT. It encodes CASSVAGGNEGDTIYF.

This chain connects TRBV5-4 to TRBJ2-7; 12 bases align to TRBD2. CDR3 length: 16 amino acids. CDR1 is SGHNT, CDR2 YYREEE, per germline (reference sequence). The V and J ends lost 3 bases and 4 bases, in that order; junction bases with no gene match: 8. CDR3 in amino acids: CASSYVRLAGDYEQYF. CDR3 nucleotides: TGTGCCAGCAGCTATGTCCGACTAGCGGGAGATTACGAGCAGTACTTC. Full variable domain (rest looked up from reference TRBV5-4 and TRBJ2-7): ETGVTQSPTHLIKTRGQQVTLRCSSQSGHNTVSWYQQALGQGPQFIFQYYREEENGRGNFPPRFSGLQFPNYSSELNVNALELDDSALYLCASSYVRLAGDYEQYFGPGTRLTVT.

This chain links TRBV6-2 or TRBV6-3 with TRBJ2-2, with D unresolved. Deletions cut 5 bases from V and 1 base from J, with 11 bases between. The germline CDR1 and CDR2 sequences are MNHEY and SVGEGT. This CDR3 contains 15 residues. As DNA, the CDR3 is TGTGCCAGCAGTCCCGGACGGAAGAACACCGGGGAGCTGTTTTTT. This sequence encodes CASSPGRKNTGELFF.

This clone was detected once. This chain uses TRBV9 with TRBJ1-1, with D uncertain. Trimming shortened V by 0 bases and J by 3 bases, and 9 bases separated the two germline ends. This CDR3 comprises 14 residues. Germline V gene sequence: CDR1 SGDLS, CDR2 YYNGEE. In nucleotides, the CDR3 is TGTGCCAGCAGCGTAGAAAGCCGGGACACTGAAGCTTTCTTT. Its translation is CASSVESRDTEAFF.

The V and J genes are TRBV3-1 (or the pseudogene TRBV3-2) and TRBJ1-6, with unresolved D. V was trimmed by 5 bases and J by 5 bases, leaving 16 bases between them. Germline CDR1 reads LGHDT; CDR2 reads YNNKEL (reference sequence). This CDR3 is built from 16 residues. The CDR3 sequence: CASSLQVPIHNSPLHF. CDR3 bases: TGTGCCAGCAGCTTGCAGGTTCCCATTCATAATTCACCCCTCCACTTT.